The 20 T cell receptor beta chains below come from one sample, sequenced in a study of identical twins (dated by TCRdb to about 2016). To prepare the library, 5' RACE was applied. Sequenced on an Illumina HiSeq 2000. TCRdb applied fastp at Q25 and MiXCR to the public reads, then kept only in-frame beta chains. When rows share a CDR3 protein, they turn into one entry using the most common DNA and genes. The sample table contains hundreds of thousands of distinct CDR3 sequences; only one count was recorded for more than 12% of them. 8.5% to 10% of the sample belongs to the ten largest clones. The sequenced sample was memory (CD45RO+) T cells sorted from blood. This sample's cell subset or site label indicates: CD45RO+ enriched T cells. Source of these receptors: a woman younger than 35 in good health.

In the case of this clonotype: The junction does not match germline at one end; this may be a read error. The chain uses TRBV7-8 and TRBJ2-3; D ambiguous. CDR1 SGHVS and CDR2 FQNEAQ come from the germline V gene. There are 11 residues in the CDR3. CDR3 nucleotides: TGTGCCAGCAGCTTAGTCGGCCCCCCGAATTTT. Its translation is CASSLVGPPNF.

This clonotype was detected only a few times. The chain combines TRBV24-1 with TRBJ2-5; 14 positions match TRBD2. CDR1 KGHDR and CDR2 SFDVKD come from the germline V gene. There are 15 residues in the CDR3. The ends lost 8 bases at V and 2 bases at J; junction bases unmatched: 3. The CDR3 is CATKRTSGGQETQYF. Here the CDR3 DNA reads TGTGCCACCAAGAGGACTAGCGGGGGGCAAGAGACCCAGTACTTC.

This chain links TRBV6-1 with TRBJ2-6; 7 bases align to TRBD2. V dropped 10 bases and J dropped 0; count of bases not matched to a gene: 9. From germline, CDR1 is MNHNS and CDR2 SASEGT. The CDR3 is 16 residues long. The CDR3, as DNA: TGTGCCACCTCGGGGGGACCGAGCTCTGGGGCCAACGTCCTGACTTTC. Its translation is CATSGGPSSGANVLTF.

J is TRBJ2-6 and V is TRBV5-1; a weak D match, TRBD1 (5 bases). Germline CDR1 SGHRS, CDR2 YFSETQ. This CDR3 comprises 16 residues. Trimming cost V 4 bases and J 0 bases, with 11 bases left between them. The CDR3: CASSPQGYSGANVLTF. CDR3 nucleotides: TGCGCCAGCAGCCCCCAGGGATACTCTGGGGCCAACGTCCTGACTTTC.

This clonotype was counted a few times. The chain employs TRBV6-1 and TRBJ2-2; unclear D gene. Germline assignment: CDR1 MNHNS and CDR2 SASEGT. The CDR3 is made up of 13 amino acids. V was clipped by 8 bases and J by 0 bases, with 7 bases between them. CDR3 bases: TGTGCCAGCCCGACCCCGAACACCGGGGAGCTGTTTTTT. This encodes CASPTPNTGELFF.

The chain combines TRBV4-1 with TRBJ2-1; no firm D call. CDR1 is MGHRA and CDR2 is YSYEKL in the germline V gene. This CDR3 has 14 amino acids. V dropped 1 base and J dropped 10 bases, with 14 bases sitting between them. The CDR3 nucleotides read TGCGCCAGCAGCCAAGCTAAAAGGGTTCGAGAGCAGTTCTTC. Translation gives CASSQAKRVREQFF.

V usage is TRBV15 and J usage is TRBJ2-5; tentatively, D is TRBD1 (5 bases). V lost 2 bases to trimming and J lost 5 bases, with 9 bases between them. This CDR3 comprises 13 residues. Germline V lookup: CDR1 LNHNV, CDR2 YYDKDF (reference sequence). The chain's CDR3 is CATSRQGIETQYF. The CDR3 DNA is TGTGCCACCAGCAGACAGGGTATCGAGACCCAGTACTTC.

The chain combines TRBV15 with TRBJ2-2; D uncertain. The CDR3 is 14 residues long. Germline V CDR1 and CDR2: LNHNV, YYDKDF (reference sequence). V gave up 1 base and J gave up 6 bases, with 9 bases separating them. The CDR3: CATSRGSRSGELFF. CDR3 bases: TGTGCCACCAGCAGAGGGTCAAGGTCCGGGGAGCTGTTTTTT.

The rearrangement uses TRBV11-3 and TRBJ2-5, with 13 positions matching TRBD2. The CDR3 loop spans 17 amino acids. Looked up from germline, CDR1 is SGHNT and CDR2 is YENEEA. V gave up 5 bases and J gave up 5 bases; unmatched junction bases: 11. CDR3 sequence reads: CASSLGLAGVPGETQYF. In DNA form, the CDR3 reads TGTGCCAGCAGCCTAGGACTAGCGGGAGTCCCAGGGGAGACCCAGTACTTC.

This clonotype was observed a handful of times. This chain joins TRBV7-3 and TRBJ2-7; D is uncertain. CDR3 length: 15 amino acids. V lost 2 bases, J lost 0 bases, and 11 bases lay in between. Germline V gives CDR1 SGHTA, CDR2 FQGTGA. CDR3 protein: CASSLFHSSSYEQYF. In DNA, the CDR3 is TGTGCCAGCAGCTTATTCCATTCCAGCTCCTACGAGCAGTACTTC.

The chain combines TRBV18 with TRBJ1-2, with D perhaps matching TRBD1 (5 bases). This CDR3 spans 21 amino acids. Trimming left V 3 bases short and J 0 bases short, with 29 bases between. Germline loops: CDR1 KGHSH, CDR2 LQKENI. The DNA of the CDR3 is TGTGCCAGCTCACCCGGGGGGAATTTACGGTCCGGAGGACCCGCTAACTATGGCTACACCTTC. Its translation is CASSPGGNLRSGGPANYGYTF.

This clonotype occurred many times. The J gene is TRBJ2-7, the V gene TRBV10-2; D ambiguous. The CDR3 loop spans 11 amino acids. Per the germline V gene, CDR1 is WSHSY and CDR2 is SAAADI. V lost 8 bases and J lost 3, with 8 bases in between. The CDR3: CASRSDYEQYF. CDR3 nucleotide sequence: TGCGCCAGCCGCAGCGACTACGAGCAGTACTTC.

The rearrangement joins TRBV11-2 to TRBJ2-3, with a tentative D call TRBD1 (6 bases). From germline, CDR1 is SGHAT and CDR2 FQNNGV. The CDR3 spans 16 residues. V dropped 4 bases and J dropped 5 bases, with 19 bases sitting between them. The CDR3 spells CASSWLATGGRDTQYF. The CDR3, as DNA: TGTGCCAGCAGCTGGTTAGCGACAGGCGGTAGAGATACGCAGTATTTT.

This clonotype was observed many times. V is TRBV10-3 and J is TRBJ2-2; the D gene could be TRBD1 or TRBD2 (5 bases each). The CDR3 consists of 16 residues. Trimming removed 8 bases at V and 5 bases at J, with 21 bases between. CDR1 and CDR2 (germline): ENHRY, SYGVKD. As DNA, the CDR3 is TGTGCCATCCTCCCAGACGGGGCAGGGAAAACCGGGGAGCTGTTTTTT. Translating gives CAILPDGAGKTGELFF.

This clonotype was observed a handful of times. V and J are TRBV5-6 and TRBJ1-1; D is perhaps TRBD1 (5 bases). From germline, CDR1 is SGHDT and CDR2 YYEEEE. With 5 bases removed from V and 5 bases from J, the gap between germline ends came to 13 bases. The CDR3 extends over 13 amino acids. In DNA, the CDR3 is TGTGCCAGCAGTTTTCTCCAGGGAACTGAAGCTTTCTTT. Its translation is CASSFLQGTEAFF. The full variable domain, rest sourced from reference TRBV5-6 and TRBJ1-1, is DAGVTQSPTHLIKTRGQQVTLRCSPKSGHDTVSWYQQALGQGPQFIFQYYEEEERQRGNFPDRFSGHQFPNYSSELNVNALLLGDSALYLCASSFLQGTEAFFGQGTRLTVV.

The chain uses TRBV15 and TRBJ2-3; 8 nucleotides line up with TRBD2. The CDR3 spans 13 residues. Germline V gene sequence: CDR1 LNHNV, CDR2 YYDKDF (reference sequence). The CDR3 is CALTSEPRDTQYF. Written as DNA, the CDR3 is TGTGCACTGACTAGCGAGCCTAGGGATACGCAGTATTTT.

The rearrangement joins TRBV3-1 to TRBJ2-1, with 8 bases aligning to TRBD2. Germline loops: CDR1 LGHDT, CDR2 YNNKEL (reference sequence). This CDR3 is built from 14 residues. V lost 10 bases, J lost 6 bases, and 11 bases stayed unmatched. The CDR3 region is CATKVRGDANEQFF. CDR3 nucleotides: TGTGCCACCAAGGTGCGGGGGGACGCCAATGAGCAGTTCTTC.

This clonotype occurred a few times. The genes are TRBV7-2 and TRBJ1-1; tentative D call: TRBD1 (6 bases). CDR3 length equals 14 residues. Germline loops: CDR1 SGHTA, CDR2 FQGNSA. Trimming removed 2 bases at V and 11 bases at J, with 18 bases between. CDR3 amino acids: CASSLYGGQVVAFF. As DNA, the CDR3 is TGTGCCAGCAGCTTATATGGGGGCCAAGTCGTCGCTTTCTTT.

This clonotype was counted at least ten times. CDR3 protein: CASSVDRGQNIQYF. CDR3 sequence (DNA): TGCGCCAGCAGCGTGGACAGGGGGCAAAACATTCAGTACTTC. The chain joins TRBV4-3 to TRBJ2-4; TRBD1 matches at 11 bases. Germline loops: CDR1 LGHNA, CDR2 YSLEER. V shed 5 bases, J shed 5 bases, and the junction held 2 bases outside the gene matches. The CDR3 is 14 amino acids.

This chain uses TRBV4-3 with TRBJ2-2, with D unclear. The CDR3 is 14 amino acids. V was pared by 4 bases and J by 6 bases, with 12 bases between. Looked up from germline, CDR1 is LGHNA and CDR2 is YSLEER. This CDR3 reads CASSPLGLSGELFF. Here the CDR3 DNA reads TGCGCCAGCAGCCCCCTTGGCTTGTCCGGGGAGCTGTTTTTT.